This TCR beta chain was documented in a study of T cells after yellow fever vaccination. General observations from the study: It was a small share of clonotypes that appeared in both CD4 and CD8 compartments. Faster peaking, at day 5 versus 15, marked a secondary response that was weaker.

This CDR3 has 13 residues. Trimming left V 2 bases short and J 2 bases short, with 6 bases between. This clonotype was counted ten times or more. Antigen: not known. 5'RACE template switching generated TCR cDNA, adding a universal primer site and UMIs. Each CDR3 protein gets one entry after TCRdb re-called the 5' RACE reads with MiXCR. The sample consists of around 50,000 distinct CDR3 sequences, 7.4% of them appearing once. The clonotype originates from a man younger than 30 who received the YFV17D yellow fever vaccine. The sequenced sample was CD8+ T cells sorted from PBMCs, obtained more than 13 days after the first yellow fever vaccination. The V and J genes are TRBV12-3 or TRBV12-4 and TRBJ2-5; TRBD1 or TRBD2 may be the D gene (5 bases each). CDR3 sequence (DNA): TGTGCCAGCAGTTTATGGGGGCAAGAGACCCAGTACTTC. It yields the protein CASSLWGQETQYF.